One sample yielded the 14 T cell receptor beta chains listed below, sequenced in a study of T cell changes during pregnancy in multiple sclerosis. Measured with immunoSEQ multiplex PCR; TCRdb has only the in-frame clones, and not every one. The table has some 70,000 clones, about 91% seen once. The specimen was peripheral blood, collected in the first trimester of pregnancy. These receptors were obtained from a female donor with multiple sclerosis, enrolled in a pregnancy study.

This clone is a singleton in its sample. The V and J genes are TRBV4-2 and TRBJ1-2; 7 bases are shared with TRBD1. The CDR3 contains 14 residues. Trimming took 5 bases from V and 7 from J; bases not matched to a gene: 10. Germline V CDR1 and CDR2: LGHNA, YNFKEQ. The CDR3: CASSNLLGDSGYTF. CDR3 sequence (DNA): TGTGCCAGCAGCAACCTACTTGGGGACAGTGGCTACACCTTC.

The chain recombines TRBV11-3 with TRBJ1-4; weak D call: TRBD1 (6 bases). The CDR3 has 19 amino acids. CDR1 is SGHNT and CDR2 is YENEEA in the germline V gene. V was cut by 1 base and J by 3 bases, with 21 bases left in between. The CDR3 is CASSLVGGEAGAANEKLFF. DNA for the CDR3: TGTGCCAGCAGCTTAGTTGGGGGTGAGGCGGGGGCAGCTAATGAAAAACTGTTTTTT.

The chain combines TRBV27 with TRBJ1-1; TRBD1 matches 7 bases. V shed 2 bases and J 2 bases; nucleotides not matched to a gene: 5. Germline CDR1 reads MNHEY; CDR2 reads SMNVEV (reference sequence). This CDR3 is 15 amino acids long. This CDR3 is CASSLRQGANTEAFF. In DNA, the CDR3 is TGTGCCAGCAGTTTAAGACAGGGAGCTAACACTGAAGCTTTCTTT.

The CDR3 sequence: CASSRTGADYGYTF. The CDR3 coding sequence is TGTGCCAGCAGCAGGACAGGGGCGGACTATGGCTACACCTTC. The chain is built from TRBV6-4 and TRBJ1-2; TRBD1 matches at 9 bases. CDR1 MRHNA and CDR2 SNTAGT come from the germline V gene. With 6 bases clipped from V and 3 bases from J, the junction kept 5 bases outside the gene matches. The length of the CDR3 is 14 residues.

V usage is TRBV9 and J usage is TRBJ2-3; possible D gene TRBD2, 6 bases. Trimming removed 3 bases from V and 4 bases from J, with 15 bases in between. This CDR3 has 15 amino acids. CDR1 and CDR2 (germline): SGDLS, YYNGEE. The CDR3 here is CASSEGTRDADTQYF. CDR3 nucleotide sequence: TGTGCCAGCAGCGAAGGTACGCGGGACGCAGATACGCAGTATTTT.

The chain is built from TRBV29-1 and TRBJ1-2; D is uncertain. The CDR3 is 11 amino acids. V was pared by 4 bases and J by 8 bases, with 11 bases between. CDR1 is SQVTM, CDR2 ANQGSEA, per germline. CDR3 in DNA: TGCAGCGTTGTCCGGGGTTACGGCTACACCTTC. Translated, it gives CSVVRGYGYTF. The variable domain in full, with the rest retrieved from reference TRBV29-1 and TRBJ1-2, is SAVISQKPSRDICQRGTSLTIQCQVDSQVTMMFWYRQQPGQSLTLIATANQGSEATYESGFVIDKFPISRPNLTFSTLTVSNMSPEDSSIYLCSVVRGYGYTFGSGTRLTVV.

This clone has a single count. The J gene is TRBJ1-1, the V gene TRBV5-1, with 8 bases matching TRBD1. This CDR3 region has 14 residues. V was pared by 4 bases and J by 1 base, with 3 bases of the junction left unmatched. The V gene's germline CDR1 is SGHRS and CDR2 YFSETQ. CDR3 sequence: CASSNGQGNTEAFF. The CDR3 bases are TGCGCCAGCAGCAACGGACAGGGGAACACTGAAGCTTTCTTT.

The chain recombines TRBV7-3 with TRBJ2-1; 9 positions match TRBD2. Germline V CDR1 and CDR2: SGHTA, FQGTGA. This CDR3 is 16 amino acids long. V lost 4 bases and J lost 7; bases outside the gene matches: 11. The CDR3 region is CASSSFIAGASNEQFF. The CDR3 bases are TGTGCCAGCAGCTCCTTCATAGCGGGAGCAAGTAATGAGCAGTTCTTC.

The rearrangement uses TRBV28 and TRBJ2-1, with TRBD2 matching over 8 bases. With 0 bases clipped from V and 6 bases from J, the junction kept 4 bases outside the gene matches. The CDR3 consists of 15 residues. Germline lookup yields CDR1 MDHEN and CDR2 SYDVKM. The CDR3 protein is CASSLWPGTSNEQFF. DNA for the CDR3: TGTGCCAGCAGTTTATGGCCCGGGACTAGCAATGAGCAGTTCTTC.

The rearrangement joins TRBV9 to TRBJ2-1; TRBD2 agrees at 8 bases. V lost 4 bases, J lost 15 bases, and 12 bases stayed unmatched. The CDR3 is made up of 13 amino acids. The germline V gene encodes CDR1 SGDLS and CDR2 YYNGEE. CDR3 sequence (DNA): TGTGCCAGCAGCCCAGCCGTGTCGGGAGGGATGTTCTTC. This encodes CASSPAVSGGMFF.

The chain joins TRBV10-3 to TRBJ1-4; D ambiguous. Trimming left V 0 bases short and J 7 bases short, with 21 bases between. This CDR3 region has 18 residues. Germline lookup yields CDR1 ENHRY and CDR2 SYGVKD. The CDR3 region is CAISESMGSGSGSEKLFF. The CDR3 DNA is TGTGCCATCAGTGAGTCGATGGGTTCTGGGAGTGGTAGTGAAAAACTGTTTTTT.

The chain joins TRBV5-4 to TRBJ1-2; 11 positions agree with TRBD1. This CDR3 has 16 residues. The ends lost 5 bases at V and 0 bases at J; junction bases unmatched: 6. CDR1 SGHNT and CDR2 YYREEE come from the germline V gene (reference sequence). The CDR3 here is CASSMGQGVANYGYTF. The DNA for the CDR3 is TGTGCCAGCAGTATGGGACAGGGGGTAGCTAACTATGGCTACACCTTC.

The V call is TRBV7-7, the J call TRBJ2-2, with a weak D call TRBD1 (5 bases). Germline CDR1 reads SSHAT; CDR2 reads FNYEAQ (reference sequence). The CDR3 is made up of 15 amino acids. V was trimmed by 2 bases and J by 1 base, leaving 8 bases between them. Written as DNA, the CDR3 is TGTGCCAGCAGCTTATCTCAGGGGAACACCGGGGAGCTGTTTTTT. It is translated as CASSLSQGNTGELFF.

The J gene is TRBJ2-3, the V gene TRBV4-1, with D possibly matching TRBD2 (6 bases). The CDR3 spans 16 residues. V was clipped by 2 bases and J by 3 bases, with 15 bases between them. Germline V gene sequence: CDR1 MGHRA, CDR2 YSYEKL. The CDR3 is CASSQNGGYGTDTQYF. The CDR3 DNA is TGCGCCAGCAGCCAAAACGGGGGATATGGGACAGATACGCAGTATTTT.